This record looks at one T cell receptor beta chain sequence and its context. Reverse transcription of extracted RNA yielded cDNA, which provided the sequencing template. The assay was immunoSEQ multiplex PCR, and TCRdb's table has in-frame clones only and misses some. The profile shows approximately 150,000 clones, 60% of them singletons. V was shortened by 3 bases and J by 2 bases, with 11 bases between the two germline ends. The CDR3 sequence is 14 residues long. Germline V gives CDR1 MGHRA, CDR2 YSYEKL. This entry belongs to a study of CD8+ T cells in alopecia areata. The treatment is: oral pan-JAK inhibitor, 5-10 mg twice daily.

The chain recombines TRBV4-1 with TRBJ2-7; D is possibly TRBD1 (6 bases). This receptor was obtained from a human donor with alopecia areata. Sequences were derived from CD4+ T cells sorted from blood, sampled at week 24, from a patient treated with tofacitinib. CDR3 bases: TGCGCCAGCAGCCAGGCCGGGACACCCTACGAGCAGTACTTC. It codes for CASSQAGTPYEQYF.